One sample yielded the 7 T cell receptor beta chains listed below, sequenced in a study of cytomegalovirus exposure and HLA in healthy donors. Use of 60 Vbeta and 13 Jbeta primers characterized the PCR. TCRdb's table, derived via immunoSEQ multiplex PCR, lists solely in-frame clones and lacks some. Here the sample table reports some 76,000 clones. Sequencing used PBMCs. Receptors originate from a boy between 10 and 17 years old in good health and CMV-seronegative.

This chain uses TRBV7-6 with TRBJ1-5; possible D gene TRBD1, 6 bases. CDR3 length: 16 residues. V was shortened by 1 base and J by 1 base, with 11 bases between the two germline ends. The germline gives CDR1 SGHVS, CDR2 FNYEAQ. CDR3 sequence reads: CASSLGQGMSNQPQHF. CDR3 nucleotide sequence: TGTGCCAGCAGCTTAGGGCAGGGGATGAGCAATCAGCCCCAGCATTTT.

Comment on this clone: The junction and the germline gene differ at one end; a read error may be behind it. The sample carries other DNA sequences with the same CDR3. The chain links TRBV19 to TRBJ1-6, with 8 nucleotides matching TRBD1. Germline CDR1 LNHDA, CDR2 SQIVND (reference sequence). The CDR3 extends over 15 amino acids. The CDR3 loop is CASSIVAGGWSPLHF. CDR3 nucleotide sequence: TGTGCCAGTAGTATAGTGGCAGGGGGCTGGTCACCCCTACACTTT.

V usage is TRBV19 and J usage is TRBJ1-5, with TRBD1 matching 7 bases. Germline-derived CDR1 and CDR2 are LNHDA and SQIVND (reference sequence). This CDR3 is built from 16 residues. Unmatched junction bases numbered 5, after V lost 3 bases and J lost 0 bases. The CDR3 DNA sequence: TGTGCCAGTAGTATCGCCGGGACAGTTAGCAATCAGCCCCAGCATTTT. Translating gives CASSIAGTVSNQPQHF. Full variable domain (remainder filled in from reference TRBV19 and TRBJ1-5): DGGITQSPKYLFRKEGQNVTLSCEQNLNHDAMYWYRQDPGQGLRLIYYSQIVNDFQKGDIAEGYSVSREKKESFPLTVTSAQKNPTAFYLCASSIAGTVSNQPQHFGDGTRLSIL.

The chain carries TRBV18 and TRBJ2-5; TRBD2 matches 7 bases. The CDR3 loop spans 18 amino acids. Per germline, CDR1 KGHSH and CDR2 LQKENI. J gave up 2 bases and V 6 bases, and 18 bases lay outside the gene matches. The CDR3 sequence is CASSYLYGEAGKQETQYF. CDR3 sequence (DNA): TGTGCCAGCTCGTACCTCTACGGCGAAGCGGGAAAGCAAGAGACCCAGTACTTC.

The genes are TRBV6-1 and TRBJ1-1, with TRBD1 matching over 10 bases. CDR3 length equals 16 residues. The germline gives CDR1 MNHNS, CDR2 SASEGT. V lost 4 bases and J lost 3; bases outside the gene matches: 8. In nucleotides, the CDR3 is TGTGCCAGCAGTGTCCGGGACAGGGGAAGGGACACTGAAGCTTTCTTT. Amino acid sequence: CASSVRDRGRDTEAFF.

This chain uses TRBV5-4 with TRBJ1-2, with D tentatively TRBD1 (6 bases). Trimming removed 0 bases at V and 2 bases at J, with 8 bases between. CDR3 length: 14 amino acids. In germline, CDR1 is SGHNT, CDR2 YYREEE (reference sequence). The CDR3 region is CASSLDTGNYGYTF. The CDR3 nucleotides read TGTGCCAGCAGCTTGGACACAGGGAACTATGGCTACACCTTC.

The J gene is TRBJ1-1, the V gene TRBV10-3, with 7 bases matching TRBD1. V shed 4 bases and J 3 bases; nucleotides not matched to a gene: 8. Germline CDR1 reads ENHRY; CDR2 reads SYGVKD. There are 15 residues in the CDR3. In nucleotides, the CDR3 is TGTGCCATCAGTGGGGACAGTGCTTCCGACACTGAAGCTTTCTTT. It codes for CAISGDSASDTEAFF.